The subject of this entry is one TCR beta chain. Its antigen is currently unknown. The data were obtained in a study of blood T cells in healthy people across ages. Findings and caveats of the study: TCR beta diversity correlated strongly with naive T cell percentage.

It was with a sample-barcoded 5' primer and a J-beta primer mix that a second PCR of about 7 to 12 cycles was run. Each cDNA molecule was tagged by a template-switch adaptor that had 12 random nucleotides. TCRdb used MiXCR to reprocess the 5' RACE reads, holding one entry per CDR3 protein. The data show about 1.5 million distinct CDR3 sequences, approximately 43% seen once. Healthy Russian Caucasian donors spanned ages about 6 to 100 years. Per germline, CDR1 ENHRY and CDR2 SYGVKD. The CDR3 sequence is 14 residues long. Trimming stripped 4 bases from V and 3 bases from J, with 10 bases between. The chain employs TRBV10-3 and TRBJ2-1; unclear D gene. Source material: blood. The origin of this receptor is a woman in her late teens or twenties in good health. The CDR3 nucleotides read TGTGCCATCAGTGTGGATGCCCGCTACAATGAGCAGTTCTTC. Its translation: CAISVDARYNEQFF.